This T cell receptor beta chain comes out of a study of blood T cells in healthy people across ages. The sample holds a few counts of this clonotype. Its antigen remains unidentified. It was with a sample-barcoded 5' primer and a J-beta primer mix that a second PCR of roughly 7 to 12 cycles was run. Via MiXCR, TCRdb re-called the 5' RACE reads, giving one row per CDR3 protein. The table shows some 930,000 distinct CDR3 sequences, with around 29% occurring only once. Notes on the study in general: Relative to aged donors, long-lived donors carried more naive CD4+ cells and displayed higher diversity.

Every donor contributed approximately 10 milliliters of peripheral blood by blood draw. Each sample provided at least 5 micrograms of extracted total RNA. These data were also reused for a study on T cells of mothers and their children. This second study says: A few healthy Caucasian mothers gave samples, and so did their six children.

The sequence was collected from a woman aged 40 to 50 in good health. Sequences were obtained from blood.

CDR3 in amino acids: CASSQARVTEAFF. CDR3 bases: TGTGCCAGCAGCCAGGCCCGGGTCACTGAAGCTTTCTTT. The rearrangement joins TRBV3-1 to TRBJ1-1, with D unclear. V lost 3 bases to trimming and J lost 4 bases, with 9 bases between them. The CDR3 is 13 amino acids. The germline gives CDR1 LGHDT, CDR2 YNNKEL (reference sequence).